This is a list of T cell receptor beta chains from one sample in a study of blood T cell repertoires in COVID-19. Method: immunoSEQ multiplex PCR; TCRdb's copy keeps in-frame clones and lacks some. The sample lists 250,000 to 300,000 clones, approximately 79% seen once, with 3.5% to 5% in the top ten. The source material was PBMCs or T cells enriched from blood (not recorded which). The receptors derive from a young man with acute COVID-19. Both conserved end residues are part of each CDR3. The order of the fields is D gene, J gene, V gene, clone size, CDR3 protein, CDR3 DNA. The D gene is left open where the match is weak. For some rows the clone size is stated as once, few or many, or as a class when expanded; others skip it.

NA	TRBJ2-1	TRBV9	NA	CASSVDLSGRGGEQFF	TGTGCCAGCAGCGTAGATCTGAGCGGGAGAGGGGGCGAGCAGTTCTTC
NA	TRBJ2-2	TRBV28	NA	CASSLLAGELFF	TGTGCCAGCAGTTTACTAGCCGGGGAGCTGTTTTTT
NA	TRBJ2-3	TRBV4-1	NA	CASSLLITDTQYF	TGCGCCAGCAGCCTTTTAATCACAGATACGCAGTATTTT
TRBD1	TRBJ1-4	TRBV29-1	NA	CSGGDSPNEKLFF	TGCAGCGGGGGGGACAGCCCGAATGAAAAACTGTTTTTT
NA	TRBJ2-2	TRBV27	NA	CASSLRENTGELFF	TGTGCCAGCAGCTTACGGGAAAACACCGGGGAGCTGTTTTTT
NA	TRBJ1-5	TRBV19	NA	CASRQDRMSNQPQHF	TGTGCCAGTAGACAAGACAGGATGAGCAATCAGCCCCAGCATTTT
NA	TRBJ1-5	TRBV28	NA	CAGSPRQGSGNQPQHF	TGTGCCGGATCCCCCCGTCAGGGTTCGGGCAATCAGCCCCAGCATTTT
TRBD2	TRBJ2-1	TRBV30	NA	CAWTSGGVVEQFF	TGTGCCTGGACCTCGGGGGGTGTGGTTGAGCAGTTCTTC
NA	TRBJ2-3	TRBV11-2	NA	CASSLGTSTDTQYF	TGTGCCAGCAGCCTCGGGACAAGCACAGATACGCAGTATTTT
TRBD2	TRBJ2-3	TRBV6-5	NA	CATEASGGRSDTQYF	TGTGCCACCGAGGCTAGCGGGGGGAGGTCGGATACGCAGTATTTT
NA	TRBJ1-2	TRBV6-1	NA	CASSEAGGSNYGYTF	TGTGCCAGCAGTGAAGCAGGCGGTTCTAACTATGGCTACACCTTC
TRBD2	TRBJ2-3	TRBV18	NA	CASSPISGPDTQYF	TGTGCCAGCTCACCGATTAGCGGGCCCGATACGCAGTATTTT
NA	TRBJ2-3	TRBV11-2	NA	CASSSWATSPDTQYF	TGTGCCAGCAGCTCATGGGCGACCAGCCCCGATACGCAGTATTTT
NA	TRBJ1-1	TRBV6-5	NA	CASSYQRGFTEAFF	TGTGCCAGCAGTTATCAAAGGGGGTTCACTGAAGCTTTCTTT
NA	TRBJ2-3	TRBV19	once	CASSDSGTTDTQYF	TGTGCCAGTAGTGACTCCGGAACCACAGATACGCAGTATTTT
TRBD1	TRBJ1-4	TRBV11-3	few	CASSLGGTDNEKLFF	TGTGCCAGCAGCCTCGGCGGGACAGATAATGAAAAACTGTTTTTT
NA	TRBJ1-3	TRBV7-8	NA	CASQGPGNTIYF	TGTGCCTCCCAGGGGCCAGGAAACACCATATATTTT
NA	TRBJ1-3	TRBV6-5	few	CASSYAFSGNTIYF	TGTGCCAGCAGTTATGCGTTCTCTGGAAACACCATATATTTT
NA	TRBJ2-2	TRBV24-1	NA	CATSDNHFPWELFF	TGTGCCACCAGTGACAACCACTTCCCCTGGGAGCTGTTTTTT
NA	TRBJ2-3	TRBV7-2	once	CASSLTGPTGADTQYF	TGTGCCAGCAGCTTGACGGGACCCACGGGGGCAGATACGCAGTATTTT
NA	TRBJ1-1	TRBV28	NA	CASRRQLVNTEAFF	TGTGCCAGCAGAAGACAGTTAGTTAACACTGAAGCTTTCTTT
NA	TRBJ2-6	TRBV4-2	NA	CASSQEGTGRVGANVLTF	TGTGCCAGCAGCCAAGAAGGAACGGGTCGGGTTGGGGCCAACGTCCTGACTTTC